The next 15 T cell receptor beta chains were all read from a single sample in a study of CD8 T cells in Susac syndrome. RNA, at about 0.45 to 1 ug, was reverse transcribed with random hexamers. TCRdb passed the immunoSEQ multiplex PCR reads through MiXCR, listing each CDR3 protein once. The table has around 90,000 distinct CDR3 sequences, roughly 96% seen once. The material sequenced was CD8+ T cells from PBMCs. All receptors derive from a human donor with Susac syndrome.

This rearrangement joins TRBV30 to TRBJ2-2; D perhaps matches TRBD2 (8 bases). Germline CDR1 is GTSNPN and CDR2 is SVGIG (reference sequence). The CDR3 runs 14 residues. With 7 bases removed from V and 6 bases from J, the gap between germline ends came to 18 bases. In nucleotides, the CDR3 is TGTGCCTACCCGACAGGGCGGGAGGCCGGGGAGCTGTTTTTT. It yields the protein CAYPTGREAGELFF.

This sequence joins TRBV30 and TRBJ2-7; D uncertain. This CDR3 is 11 amino acids long. CDR1 and CDR2 (germline): GTSNPN, SVGIG (reference sequence). The germline V and J ends were trimmed by 2 bases and 2 bases, with 4 bases remaining between them. The CDR3 DNA follows: TGTGCCTGGAGTATGGCCTACGAGCAGTACTTC. It is translated as CAWSMAYEQYF. The full variable domain, with the rest looked up from reference TRBV30 and TRBJ2-7, is SQTIHQWPATLVQPVGSPLSLECTVEGTSNPNLYWYRQAAGRGLQLLFYSVGIGQISSEVPQNLSASRPQDRQFILSSKKLLLSDSGFYLCAWSMAYEQYFGPGTRLTVT.

The chain joins TRBV6-8 to TRBJ1-2; perhaps TRBD1 as D (6 bases). There are 12 residues in the CDR3. V lost 6 bases and J lost 6, with 11 bases in between. Germline V lookup: CDR1 MNHGY, CDR2 SAAAGT. The CDR3: CASRGAGDGYTF. CDR3 sequence (DNA): TGTGCCAGCAGGGGGGCGGGTGATGGCTACACCTTC.

The chain couples TRBV27 to TRBJ2-5; 7 bases map to TRBD2. CDR3 length: 17 residues. CDR1 is MNHEY and CDR2 is SMNVEV in the germline V gene (reference sequence). Trimming took 5 bases from V and 5 from J; bases not matched to a gene: 17. Here the CDR3 reads CASSPSRGAGVGETQYF. CDR3 DNA: TGTGCCAGCAGTCCGTCCCGAGGGGCGGGGGTGGGCGAGACCCAGTACTTC.

This clonotype was observed once. The V gene is TRBV29-1, the J gene TRBJ1-1, with a tentative D call TRBD1 (6 bases). This CDR3 is 17 amino acids long. In germline, CDR1 is SQVTM, CDR2 ANQGSEA. V dropped 5 bases and J dropped 1 base, with 23 bases sitting between them. CDR3 DNA sequence: TGCAGCGTTCGTCATTCCCCACAGGGATTTACGAACACTGAAGCTTTCTTT. This codes for CSVRHSPQGFTNTEAFF. Full variable domain (remainder filled in from reference TRBV29-1 and TRBJ1-1): SAVISQKPSRDICQRGTSLTIQCQVDSQVTMMFWYRQQPGQSLTLIATANQGSEATYESGFVIDKFPISRPNLTFSTLTVSNMSPEDSSIYLCSVRHSPQGFTNTEAFFGQGTRLTVV.

The J gene is TRBJ1-2, the V gene TRBV4-3; a possible D gene is TRBD1 (5 bases). The CDR3 is made up of 16 amino acids. Germline loops: CDR1 LGHNA, CDR2 YSLEER. V gave up 0 bases and J gave up 4 bases, with 15 bases separating them. The CDR3, as DNA: TGCGCCAGCAGCCAAGATAAGGGACGGACCCTCTATGGCTACACCTTC. It yields the protein CASSQDKGRTLYGYTF.

This clonotype appeared once. The V gene is TRBV7-2, the J gene TRBJ2-1; perhaps D is TRBD1 or TRBD2 (6 bases each). Germline assignment: CDR1 SGHTA and CDR2 FQGNSA. Between the trimmed V and J ends, which lost 7 bases and 5 bases, there was a span of 18 bases. This CDR3 has 15 amino acids. CDR3 bases: TGTGCCAGCACAAAGTCGGGGGCCCTAAACAATGAGCAGTTCTTC. It is translated as CASTKSGALNNEQFF.

The genes are TRBV12-5 and TRBJ1-4; 9 nucleotides line up with TRBD1. Trimming at V came to 6 bases and at J to 3 bases, leaving 8 bases not matched to a gene. Germline lookup yields CDR1 LGHNT and CDR2 FRNRAP. The CDR3 has 16 amino acids. The CDR3 sequence: CASGHPGTGPNEKLFF. As DNA, the CDR3 is TGTGCTAGTGGACACCCCGGGACAGGGCCTAATGAAAAACTGTTTTTT.

This clonotype was found once. The CDR3 is CASSQDRQRSYEQYF. The CDR3 region has the DNA TGCGCCAGCAGCCAAGATCGACAGCGCTCCTACGAGCAGTACTTC. The rearrangement joins TRBV4-3 to TRBJ2-7; D is perhaps TRBD1 (5 bases). CDR1 and CDR2 (germline): LGHNA, YSLEER. Trimming removed 0 bases from V and 0 bases from J, with 9 bases in between. This CDR3 spans 15 amino acids.

V is TRBV7-2 and J is TRBJ2-3; D is possibly TRBD1 or TRBD2 (5 bases each). The CDR3 consists of 15 residues. Germline V gene data show CDR1 as SGHTA and CDR2 as FQGNSA. Trimming stripped 3 bases from V and 9 bases from J, with 19 bases between. The CDR3 spells CASSFPEGPSVTQYF. The CDR3 coding sequence is TGTGCCAGCAGCTTCCCAGAGGGACCCTCCGTGACGCAGTATTTT.

The gene calls are TRBV25-1 and TRBJ2-5, with D perhaps TRBD2 (5 bases). Trimming took 1 base from V and 5 from J, leaving 11 bases between them. CDR3 length equals 14 residues. Germline-derived CDR1 and CDR2 are MGHDK and SYGVNS. CDR3 DNA: TGTGCCAGCAGTGAATCCCAACGAGGGGAGACCCAGTACTTC. Its protein is CASSESQRGETQYF.

The rearrangement uses TRBV20-1 and TRBJ2-7; no clear D gene. The CDR3 totals 14 residues. With 0 bases removed from V and 2 bases from J, the gap between germline ends came to 11 bases. In germline, CDR1 is DFQATT, CDR2 SNEGSKA (reference sequence). This chain's CDR3 is CSARDLAVPYEQYF. CDR3 coding DNA: TGCAGTGCTAGAGATCTCGCAGTTCCCTACGAGCAGTACTTC.

The CDR3 nucleotides read TGTGCCAGCAGCGCACCCCCGGGACAGCAAGAGACCCAGTACTTC. Its translation is CASSAPPGQQETQYF. The chain links TRBV7-2 to TRBJ2-5; 7 positions agree with TRBD1. This CDR3 has 15 residues. CDR1 and CDR2 (germline): SGHTA, FQGNSA. Germline trimming cut 5 bases from V and 2 bases from J; bases unmatched to any gene: 8.

The chain links TRBV5-4 to TRBJ2-5, with TRBD1 as a possible D gene (6 bases). With 4 bases removed from V and 5 bases from J, the gap between germline ends came to 15 bases. The CDR3 has 14 amino acids. CDR1 is SGHNT and CDR2 is YYREEE in the germline V gene (reference sequence). CDR3 DNA: TGTGCCAGCAGCCGACGGGACATCCGGGAGACCCAGTACTTC. Its protein is CASSRRDIRETQYF.

V gene TRBV12-3 or TRBV12-4 combines with J gene TRBJ2-6; D gene unclear. V was pared by 6 bases and J by 4 bases, with 13 bases between. The CDR3 spans 15 residues. The CDR3 coding sequence is TGTGCCAGCAGCCCCCTACAGACCGGGGCCAACGTCCTGACTTTC. It codes for CASSPLQTGANVLTF.